These 30 T cell receptor beta chains originate from one sample sequenced in a study of response to subunit inactivated influenza vaccine. One entry per CDR3 protein, called by TCRdb with MiXCR from the RT-PCR reads. The table lists 650,000 to 800,000 distinct CDR3 sequences, 11% to 15% of them singletons. The sample in question was PBMCs from blood, obtained roughly 2 weeks before vaccination. These receptors originate from a man aged 45 to 65 who received an inactivated influenza vaccine.

This clonotype was detected ten times or more. V usage is TRBV12-3 or TRBV12-4 and J usage is TRBJ2-3; D might be TRBD1 or TRBD2, each matching 5 bases. The CDR3 is 15 amino acids. V lost 5 bases to trimming and J lost 0 bases, with 12 bases between them. For the CDR3, the DNA is TGTGCCAGCAGTGAGCCGGGACGGAGCACAGATACGCAGTATTTT. Its translation: CASSEPGRSTDTQYF.

V and J are TRBV27 and TRBJ2-7; D not resolved. V was cut by 1 base and J by 6 bases, with 13 bases left in between. CDR1 and CDR2 from the germline V gene are MNHEY and SMNVEV (reference sequence). The CDR3 is 14 residues long. CDR3 in amino acids: CASSLYDPPGEQYF. The DNA for the CDR3 is TGTGCCAGCAGTTTATATGACCCCCCGGGCGAGCAGTACTTC.

The V gene is TRBV7-8, the J gene TRBJ2-5; TRBD2 matches 8 bases. The CDR3 contains 14 residues. J gave up 7 bases and V 8 bases, and 12 bases lay outside the gene matches. Germline assignment: CDR1 SGHVS and CDR2 FQNEAQ. CDR3 DNA sequence: TGTGCCAGCGTAGGGACTAGATCCTCGGGGACCCAGTACTTC. Its translation is CASVGTRSSGTQYF.

The rearrangement links TRBV4-1 to TRBJ1-1; D is uncertain. The ends were cut back, 1 base at V and 1 base at J, with 13 bases in the middle. Germline loops: CDR1 MGHRA, CDR2 YSYEKL. The CDR3 spans 16 residues. Here the CDR3 DNA reads TGCGCCAGCAGCCAAGTACCCGGCGCCAAGAACACTGAAGCTTTCTTT. Translation gives CASSQVPGAKNTEAFF.

This chain uses TRBV20-1 with TRBJ1-5; tentative D call: TRBD1 (5 bases). Trimming took 3 bases from V and 2 from J, leaving 14 bases between them. Germline CDR1 is DFQATT and CDR2 is SNEGSKA (reference sequence). The CDR3 covers 15 residues. CDR3 nucleotide sequence: TGCAGTGCTAGGTCGTTCAGGGTGGGCAATCAGCCCCAGCATTTT. This codes for CSARSFRVGNQPQHF.

V is TRBV3-1 and J is TRBJ2-2; TRBD1 matches 9 bases. CDR1 is LGHDT and CDR2 is YNNKEL in the germline V gene (reference sequence). This CDR3 has 18 amino acids. Trimming cost V 11 bases and J 1 base; bases outside gene matches: 17. The CDR3 loop reads CAFCPLPGQGMNTGELFF. CDR3 nucleotide sequence: TGTGCCTTCTGTCCTCTACCGGGACAGGGAATGAACACCGGGGAGCTGTTTTTT.

In its sample, this clonotype was seen a few times. The genes are TRBV10-3 and TRBJ1-3; D is undetermined. The V end lost 6 bases, the J end lost 0 bases, and 21 bases lay between the germline ends. The CDR3 spans 18 residues. Germline V gene lookup returns CDR1 ENHRY and CDR2 SYGVKD. The CDR3 sequence: CAISFGWTAPSSGNTIYF. As DNA, the CDR3 is TGTGCCATCAGCTTTGGGTGGACGGCCCCGAGCTCTGGAAACACCATATATTTT.

This clonotype was seen a handful of times. V is TRBV5-1 and J is TRBJ2-7; D gene uncertain. Germline CDR1 and CDR2: SGHRS and YFSETQ. V lost 6 bases and J lost 2, with 6 bases in between. CDR3 size: 11 residues. The DNA of the CDR3 is TGCGCCAGCATGGATGCCTACGAGCAGTACTTC. Amino acid sequence: CASMDAYEQYF. The full variable domain, its missing parts supplied by reference TRBV5-1 and TRBJ2-7, is KAGVTQTPRYLIKTRGQQVTLSCSPISGHRSVSWYQQTPGQGLQFLFEYFSETQRNKGNFPGRFSGRQFSNSRSEMNVSTLELGDSALYLCASMDAYEQYFGPGTRLTVT.

The chain is built from TRBV5-5 and TRBJ2-5; TRBD2 matches at 7 bases. Germline V gene sequence: CDR1 SGHKS, CDR2 YYEKEE (reference sequence). The length of the CDR3 is 14 residues. With 4 bases clipped from V and 3 bases from J, the junction kept 6 bases outside the gene matches. The CDR3 DNA reads as TGTGCCAGCAGCCCTGGGAGGGTTGAAGAGACCCAGTACTTC. It encodes CASSPGRVEETQYF.

This clonotype was counted a few times. The J gene is TRBJ2-3, the V gene TRBV28; D is unresolved. V was pared by 3 bases and J by 4 bases, with 11 bases between. This CDR3 is built from 14 residues. Germline CDR1 and CDR2: MDHEN and SYDVKM. CDR3 in DNA: TGTGCCAGCAGTTTTACCTCCGGGCCAGATACGCAGTATTTT. Translated, it gives CASSFTSGPDTQYF.

This clonotype was observed a handful of times. This chain connects TRBV3-1 to TRBJ2-7; 13 positions match TRBD2. Trimming removed 5 bases from V and 1 base from J; junction bases left unmatched: 8. CDR3 length: 17 residues. CDR1 LGHDT and CDR2 YNNKEL come from the germline V gene (reference sequence). The CDR3 coding sequence is TGTGCCAGCAGCTCAAGGACTAGCGGGAGTTTTTCCTACGAGCAGTACTTC. Translation: CASSSRTSGSFSYEQYF.

This clonotype occurred a few times. The chain combines TRBV19 with TRBJ2-7; 8 bases are shared with TRBD1. V shed 1 base, J shed 2 bases, and the junction held 1 base outside the gene matches. The CDR3 length is 14 residues. CDR1 and CDR2 from the germline V gene are LNHDA and SQIVND (reference sequence). DNA of the CDR3: TGTGCCAGTAGTATAGGGGGACAGGCCTACGAGCAGTACTTC. It codes for CASSIGGQAYEQYF.

This rearrangement joins TRBV20-1 to TRBJ1-4; 7 bases are a match to TRBD1. The junction had 20 bases not matched to a gene; V was cut back by 5 bases and J by 5 bases. CDR1 DFQATT and CDR2 SNEGSKA come from the germline V gene (reference sequence). The CDR3 sequence is 18 residues long. The CDR3 sequence is CSAWADGTAFISNEKLFF. The CDR3 region has the DNA TGCAGTGCTTGGGCGGACGGGACAGCTTTTATTTCCAATGAAAAACTGTTTTTT.

This clonotype was observed a few times. V is TRBV4-2 and J is TRBJ1-5; D gene unclear. Trimming pared 1 base from V and 0 bases from J, leaving 13 bases between. The CDR3 runs to 17 residues. Germline CDR1 reads LGHNA; CDR2 reads YNFKEQ. The CDR3 nucleotides read TGTGCCAGCAGCCAAGGTGAAACAGCATATAGCAATCAGCCCCAGCATTTT. Translation gives CASSQGETAYSNQPQHF.

This clonotype was found many times. The V gene is TRBV9, the J gene TRBJ2-7; D gene unclear. The germline gives CDR1 SGDLS, CDR2 YYNGEE. Trimming pared 3 bases from V and 5 bases from J, leaving 12 bases between. This CDR3 has 13 amino acids. This CDR3 reads CASSAFLSDEQYF. DNA for the CDR3: TGTGCCAGCAGCGCATTTCTTTCGGACGAGCAGTACTTC.

The gene calls are TRBV4-1 and TRBJ2-7, with TRBD1 identical over 9 bases. The germline V gene encodes CDR1 MGHRA and CDR2 YSYEKL. After removal of 7 bases from V and 7 bases from J, the junction contained 11 bases not matched to a gene. This CDR3 has 14 amino acids. CDR3 in DNA: TGCGCCAGCACTCGGGACAGGGTAAAGGGAGAGCAGTACTTC. It is translated as CASTRDRVKGEQYF.

The V call is TRBV6-5, the J call TRBJ2-1, with a tentative D call TRBD2 (6 bases). This CDR3 is 18 amino acids long. The V gene lost 0 bases and the J gene lost 5 bases, with 20 bases spanning the gap. Germline assignment: CDR1 MNHEY and CDR2 SVGAGI. CDR3 bases: TGTGCCAGCAGTTACTCGATTGAGGCTAGCGAAATGAACAATGAGCAGTTCTTC. Translating it yields CASSYSIEASEMNNEQFF.

The chain combines TRBV7-6 with TRBJ2-7; 11 bases map to TRBD1. The germline gives CDR1 SGHVS, CDR2 FNYEAQ. V lost 3 bases, J lost 4 bases, and 8 bases stayed unmatched. The CDR3 runs 16 residues. CDR3 sequence (DNA): TGTGCCAGCAGCTTGGTATCTGGGACAGGGGGTTACGAGCAGTACTTC. Translating gives CASSLVSGTGGYEQYF.

This clonotype was detected many times. This rearrangement joins TRBV12-3 or TRBV12-4 to TRBJ2-3, with D possibly TRBD2 on 5 matching bases. Between the trimmed V and J ends, which lost 5 bases and 0 bases, there was a span of 9 bases. The CDR3 runs to 14 residues. The CDR3 reads CASSPAASTDTQYF. In DNA, the CDR3 is TGTGCCAGCAGTCCAGCGGCTAGCACAGATACGCAGTATTTT.

This clonotype was seen ten or more times. The V gene is TRBV7-2, the J gene TRBJ1-6; 7 positions agree with TRBD1. This CDR3 is built from 20 residues. V shed 3 bases, J shed 0 bases, and the junction held 14 bases outside the gene matches. Per germline, CDR1 SGHTA and CDR2 FQGNSA. The CDR3 here is CASSFSRDSGSGSYNSPLHF. The CDR3 DNA sequence: TGTGCCAGCAGCTTCAGCCGGGACAGTGGCTCGGGCTCCTATAATTCACCCCTCCACTTT.

This clonotype appeared a few times. V gene TRBV5-1 combines with J gene TRBJ2-2; 8 nucleotides agree with TRBD1. V lost 6 bases, J lost 6 bases, and 16 bases stayed unmatched. The length of the CDR3 is 17 residues. The germline gives CDR1 SGHRS, CDR2 YFSETQ. The CDR3 protein is CASTFLTGTGRAGELFF. DNA of the CDR3: TGCGCCAGCACGTTCTTAACCGGGACAGGAAGGGCCGGGGAGCTGTTTTTT.

V gene TRBV4-2 combines with J gene TRBJ2-1; D gene unclear. The germline gives CDR1 LGHNA, CDR2 YNFKEQ. Trimming stripped 4 bases from V and 12 bases from J, with 13 bases between. The CDR3 covers 12 residues. The CDR3 loop reads CASSPPLGLQFF. The CDR3 DNA sequence: TGTGCCAGCAGCCCCCCTTTGGGATTGCAGTTCTTC.

The gene calls are TRBV6-2 or TRBV6-3 and TRBJ1-5; 8 bases align to TRBD1. From germline, CDR1 is MNHEY and CDR2 SVGEGT. The CDR3 loop spans 15 amino acids. V lost 5 bases, J lost 6 bases, and 9 bases stayed unmatched. Written as DNA, the CDR3 is TGTGCCAGCAGTGTGACAGGGGCCTTCGGTCAGCCCCAGCATTTT. Protein: CASSVTGAFGQPQHF.

The chain employs TRBV5-1 and TRBJ2-5; perhaps TRBD2 as D (5 bases). The germline V gene has CDR1 SGHRS and CDR2 YFSETQ. The CDR3 is made up of 20 amino acids. The V end was cut by 0 bases, the J end by 3 bases, with 27 bases between. The CDR3, as DNA: TGCGCCAGCAGCTTGGGCTCCTTTAGCGCCTCCACCCCCCTAGAAGAGACCCAGTACTTC. This codes for CASSLGSFSASTPLEETQYF.

The sample holds a few counts of this clonotype. The chain links TRBV5-5 to TRBJ2-1; 7 bases line up with TRBD2. This CDR3 comprises 18 residues. CDR1 is SGHKS, CDR2 YYEKEE, per germline (reference sequence). V trimming: 2 bases; J trimming: 8 bases; junction bases outside the gene matches: 19. CDR3 sequence (DNA): TGTGCCAGCAGCTTCCCCCGGGGGGTAGTGGAGGGTGACGATGAGCAGTTCTTC. This translates into CASSFPRGVVEGDDEQFF.

V and J are TRBV2 and TRBJ1-1; 9 bases map to TRBD1. J was trimmed by 10 bases and V by 6 bases; bases with no gene match: 15. The CDR3 is made up of 15 amino acids. The germline CDR1 and CDR2 sequences are SNHLY and FYNNEI. The CDR3 protein is CASRKAGTGFPGAFF. The CDR3 DNA follows: TGTGCCAGCAGAAAGGCCGGGACAGGGTTTCCGGGAGCTTTCTTT.

This clonotype was found a few times. The rearrangement links TRBV5-1 to TRBJ2-5; D gene unclear. The V end was cut by 1 base, the J end by 5 bases, with 12 bases between. This CDR3 is built from 14 residues. Germline CDR1 reads SGHRS; CDR2 reads YFSETQ. CDR3 bases: TGCGCCAGCAGCTTGTTGACAATCACGGAGACCCAGTACTTC. It encodes CASSLLTITETQYF. The whole variable domain, filled in from reference TRBV5-1 and TRBJ2-5, reads KAGVTQTPRYLIKTRGQQVTLSCSPISGHRSVSWYQQTPGQGLQFLFEYFSETQRNKGNFPGRFSGRQFSNSRSEMNVSTLELGDSALYLCASSLLTITETQYFGPGTRLLVL.

The chain is built from TRBV24-1 and TRBJ2-1; TRBD1 agrees at 9 bases. V shed 4 bases, J shed 7 bases, and the junction held 13 bases outside the gene matches. The germline gives CDR1 KGHDR, CDR2 SFDVKD. CDR3 length: 17 amino acids. CDR3 DNA: TGTGCCACCAGTGAGTCCGGGACAGGGAGGGTCGGGAATGAGCAGTTCTTC. This codes for CATSESGTGRVGNEQFF.

Here the CDR3 reads CASSLNRVGTEAFF. The CDR3 region has the DNA TGTGCCAGCAGCTTAAACAGGGTCGGCACTGAAGCTTTCTTT. J is TRBJ1-1 and V is TRBV7-8; possibly TRBD1 for D (6 bases). The CDR3 runs to 14 residues. V was trimmed by 2 bases and J by 4 bases, leaving 11 bases between them. Germline V gene sequence: CDR1 SGHVS, CDR2 FQNEAQ.

V and J are TRBV3-1 and TRBJ1-2; D is perhaps TRBD1 (5 bases). CDR3 length: 14 amino acids. V shed 1 base and J shed 7 bases, with 13 bases lying between them. Per the germline V gene, CDR1 is LGHDT and CDR2 is YNNKEL (reference sequence). The CDR3 nucleotides are TGTGCCAGCAGCCAAGCGTATCAGGGATCTGGCTACACCTTC. Translated: CASSQAYQGSGYTF.